The 18 T cell receptor beta chains presented below share a single source sample, sequenced in a study of blood T cell repertoires in COVID-19. Using immunoSEQ multiplex PCR, the repertoire was profiled, and TCRdb retains in-frame clones only, with some absent. The table has 130,000 or so clones, around 79% seen once. Sequencing was done on a sample of peripheral blood. The receptors were gathered from a woman between 65 and 79 years old with COVID-19, enrolled during active disease.

The chain is built from TRBV6-5 and TRBJ2-5, with D possibly matching TRBD2 (6 bases). This CDR3 contains 14 residues. Per germline, CDR1 MNHEY and CDR2 SVGAGI. Trimming stripped 8 bases from V and 2 bases from J, with 15 bases between. The CDR3 sequence is CASGSPGGQETQYF. For the CDR3, the DNA is TGTGCCAGCGGCTCGCCTGGAGGGCAAGAGACCCAGTACTTC.

This sequence joins TRBV5-6 and TRBJ2-2, with a possible D match to TRBD2 (7 bases). Trimming cost V 7 bases and J 6 bases, with 19 bases left between them. This CDR3 has 15 residues. Germline CDR1 SGHDT, CDR2 YYEEEE. The CDR3 here is CASSRSPGGPGELFF. As DNA, the CDR3 is TGTGCCAGCTCTAGGAGCCCGGGGGGCCCCGGGGAGCTGTTTTTT.

The gene calls are TRBV15 and TRBJ1-5; no firm D call. The CDR3 is 15 amino acids. The V gene's germline CDR1 is LNHNV and CDR2 YYDKDF (reference sequence). Trimming took 0 bases from V and 4 from J, leaving 10 bases between them. CDR3 DNA sequence: TGTGCCACCAGCAGAGAGCAACAGACAAATCAGCCCCAGCATTTT. This sequence encodes CATSREQQTNQPQHF. Complete variable domain (other parts from reference TRBV15 and TRBJ1-5): DAMVIQNPRYQVTQFGKPVTLSCSQTLNHNVMYWYQQKSSQAPKLLFHYYDKDFNNEADTPDNFQSRRPNTSFCFLDIRSPGLGDTAMYLCATSREQQTNQPQHFGDGTRLSIL.

Worth noting for this clone: The sample has other DNA sequences that encode this CDR3 too. V and J are TRBV5-1 and TRBJ2-7, with 9 nucleotides matching TRBD1. Germline assignment: CDR1 SGHRS and CDR2 YFSETQ. V was pared by 0 bases and J by 1 base, with 2 bases of the junction left unmatched. The CDR3 sequence is 15 residues long. DNA for the CDR3: TGCGCCAGCAGCTTGGGGGGGACAGGGTCCTACGAGCAGTACTTC. It encodes CASSLGGTGSYEQYF.

This clone was counted only a few times. The chain employs TRBV6-6 and TRBJ1-2; no clear D gene. Germline CDR1 is MNHNY and CDR2 is SVGAGI (reference sequence). V was pared by 3 bases and J by 10 bases, with 12 bases between. The CDR3 totals 12 residues. In DNA form, the CDR3 reads TGTGCCAGCAGTTATCTCAAGGAGGCCTACACCTTC. Amino acid sequence: CASSYLKEAYTF.

The rearrangement joins TRBV6-5 to TRBJ1-2; 8 positions agree with TRBD1. V lost 6 bases to trimming and J lost 8 bases; unmatched junction nucleotides: 11. CDR1 and CDR2 (germline): MNHEY, SVGAGI. The CDR3 is 14 amino acids. The CDR3 loop is CASSTNDRGQGYTF. CDR3 coding DNA: TGTGCCAGCAGCACTAACGACAGGGGCCAAGGCTACACCTTC.

The gene calls are TRBV30 and TRBJ2-7, with D perhaps TRBD1 or TRBD2 (5 bases each). The CDR3 is 13 amino acids. The germline gives CDR1 GTSNPN, CDR2 SVGIG (reference sequence). V lost 8 bases and J lost 6, with 20 bases in between. CDR3 amino acids: CAGDRADQGEQYF. CDR3 sequence (DNA): TGTGCCGGGGACCGGGCCGACCAGGGCGAGCAGTACTTC.

This chain joins TRBV18 and TRBJ1-5; 9 bases align to TRBD1. Germline V gives CDR1 KGHSH, CDR2 LQKENI. The CDR3 consists of 14 residues. V shed 6 bases and J 7 bases; nucleotides not matched to a gene: 7. In DNA, the CDR3 is TGTGCCAGCTCGCTTGGGACAGGGAGACAGCCCCAGCATTTT. This sequence encodes CASSLGTGRQPQHF.

This clone was counted between two and nine times. V and J are TRBV19 and TRBJ2-7, with D possibly being TRBD1 (5 bases). The CDR3 contains 13 residues. Trimming left V 4 bases short and J 4 bases short, with 11 bases between. Germline CDR1 and CDR2: LNHDA and SQIVND (reference sequence). The CDR3, as DNA: TGTGCCAGTAGTAGACAGCCGGAATACGAGCAGTACTTC. As protein: CASSRQPEYEQYF.

The rearrangement joins TRBV4-3 to TRBJ1-1, with TRBD1 identical over 7 bases. The CDR3 extends over 15 amino acids. From germline, CDR1 is LGHNA and CDR2 YSLEER. The J segment lost 3 bases and the V segment lost 0 bases, leaving 4 bases of the junction unmatched. The CDR3 region has the DNA TGCGCCAGCAGCCAAGATCAACAGGGGCACACTGAAGCTTTCTTT. Protein: CASSQDQQGHTEAFF.

This clone has a single count. V and J are TRBV5-5 and TRBJ2-7; 10 positions agree with TRBD1. V trimming: 3 bases; J trimming: 2 bases; junction bases outside the gene matches: 5. Germline values: CDR1 SGHKS, CDR2 YYEKEE (reference sequence). The CDR3 has 15 residues. In DNA form, the CDR3 reads TGTGCCAGCAGCTGGGGACAGGGGCAAACCTACGAGCAGTACTTC. Its protein is CASSWGQGQTYEQYF.

The J gene is TRBJ1-1, the V gene TRBV30; D may be TRBD1 (6 bases). The CDR3 loop spans 14 amino acids. The V end was cut by 1 base, the J end by 1 base, with 10 bases between. The germline V gene has CDR1 GTSNPN and CDR2 SVGIG (reference sequence). DNA of the CDR3: TGTGCCTGGAGTGCCCGACAGGCGAACACTGAAGCTTTCTTT. Amino acid sequence: CAWSARQANTEAFF.

The CDR3, as DNA: TGTGCCAGCAGAAGAGGAGGTCTCCGGGGGGCCGAAGCTTTCTTT. The encoded protein is CASRRGGLRGAEAFF. The J gene is TRBJ1-1, the V gene TRBV7-9; weak D call: TRBD1 (6 bases). CDR3 size: 15 residues. V lost 6 bases, J lost 8 bases, and 22 bases lay in between. From germline, CDR1 is SEHNR and CDR2 FQNEAQ (reference sequence).

This clone was picked up one time. The chain employs TRBV7-6 and TRBJ2-3; TRBD2 matches at 8 bases. Germline values: CDR1 SGHVS, CDR2 FNYEAQ. V was clipped by 5 bases and J by 2 bases; unmatched bases: 6. The CDR3 spans 15 residues. The CDR3 DNA reads as TGTGCCAGCAGCAAATTAGCGGGGATCACAGATACGCAGTATTTT. It specifies CASSKLAGITDTQYF.

This chain links TRBV23-1 with TRBJ2-1; TRBD1 is a possible D gene (5 bases). TRBV23-1 is noted as an ORF with a role that remains uncertain. The CDR3 sequence is 12 residues long. The ends were cut back, 6 bases at V and 7 bases at J, with 10 bases in the middle. CDR3: CASRGRLNEQFF. The CDR3, as DNA: TGCGCCAGCAGGGGGCGGCTTAATGAGCAGTTCTTC.

This clone showed up just a few times. The genes are TRBV7-8 and TRBJ2-3; D remains unclear. The germline CDR1 and CDR2 sequences are SGHVS and FQNEAQ. V gave up 2 bases and J gave up 5 bases, with 5 bases separating them. CDR3 length equals 12 residues. CDR3 nucleotide sequence: TGTGCCAGCAGCTTATCCGGAGATACGCAGTATTTT. Translating gives CASSLSGDTQYF. The full variable domain, with the rest looked up from reference TRBV7-8 and TRBJ2-3, is GAGVSQSPRYKVAKRGQDVALRCDPISGHVSLFWYQQALGQGPEFLTYFQNEAQLDKSGLPSDRFFAERPEGSVSTLKIQRTQQEDSAVYLCASSLSGDTQYFGPGTRLTVL.

This chain uses TRBV10-3 with TRBJ2-3, with 14 nucleotides matching TRBD2. Germline CDR1 ENHRY, CDR2 SYGVKD. With V trimmed by 3 bases and J by 3 bases, 8 bases remained unmatched. The CDR3 extends over 18 amino acids. The CDR3 bases are TGTGCCATCAGTGAAGGGGGGACTAGCGGGGGACTTACAGATACGCAGTATTTT. Its translation is CAISEGGTSGGLTDTQYF.

This chain links TRBV7-3 with TRBJ2-1; 10 nucleotides line up with TRBD2. V lost 0 bases, J lost 0 bases, and 8 bases stayed unmatched. CDR3 size: 19 residues. CDR1 and CDR2 (germline): SGHTA, FQGTGA. CDR3 DNA sequence: TGTGCCAGCAGCTTAACTAGCGGGGGGCCCAAGTCCTCCTACAATGAGCAGTTCTTC. Amino acids: CASSLTSGGPKSSYNEQFF.